This T cell receptor beta chain is drawn from a study of neurological immune-mediated disorders (dated by TCRdb to about 2019). Regarding the research as a whole: Among the 34 multiple sclerosis patients, relapsing-remitting MS accounted for around 30 and secondary progressive MS accounted for 3. Using UMI-based sequencing, the study compared peripheral blood TCR-beta repertoires from patients with HTLV-I-associated myelopathy (HAM/TSP), patients with multiple sclerosis, and healthy controls. Longitudinal samples, technical triplicates and paired sorted CD4+ and CD8+ T-cell subsets, alongside PBMC samples, were included among the approximately 110 TCR-beta libraries. The cohort was made up of 60 to 75 subjects, consisting of roughly 14 HAM/TSP patients, roughly 35 multiple sclerosis patients and 20 healthy controls. What the research found in general, with its limitations: TCR clonal expansion was highest in HAM/TSP patients and lowest in MS patients, with MS patients falling below even healthy controls. In phylogenetic analysis, the repertoires of 18 of 34 MS patients grouped into a cluster of related CDR3 sequences, which suggests a possible signature at the repertoire level. No clinical or MRI features were associated with the MS cluster, and the authors said that larger cohorts are needed. Across subjects, expanded clones never shared an identical CDR3 amino acid sequence, which suggests that the TCR-beta repertoires in every group were private.

Unsorted PBMC libraries were generated from 2 million PBMCs stored in RNAlater at -80 °C until RNA extraction. Multiple sclerosis patients were enrolled in a US clinical protocol evaluating disease progression by magnetic resonance imaging. Peripheral blood was subjected to Ficoll-Hypaque density gradient centrifugation to isolate PBMCs, which were then cryopreserved in liquid nitrogen. To synthesize cDNA, template-switch 5'RACE was performed with a primer carrying a 10-nucleotide random unique molecular identifier so that each TCR transcript was tagged. Over 190 million TCR-beta sequences, covering 15-18 subjects, were produced in each sequencing run. The RNeasy kit was used for extraction of total RNA. Using the KAPA Real-time Library Amplification kit, TCR-beta VDJ regions were amplified with primers for the TCR constant region and the 5'RACE anchor. Sample indexes and Illumina adaptors were added in a first PCR, and a second PCR then increased library yield. The roughly 650 bp TCR product was size-selected on a 2% E-gel SizeSelection system after Ampure bead purification. Library quality was checked on a Bioanalyzer, concentration was measured with Qubit, and libraries were quantified with the Kapa Library Quantification kit before pooling. Paired-end 2 x 150 bp sequencing of the libraries was performed on an Illumina HiSeq 2500. To increase sequence diversity, roughly 24-32% phiX was spiked into each library pool. The published analysis was carried out like this. Quality-filtered reads were processed with the UMI-based MiGEC pipeline, which removed over 75% of raw TCR sequences during error correction. VDJ genes were aligned to IMGT germline references, and clonotypes were defined by unique CDR3 amino acid sequence plus V-J genes. Clonal expansion, Shannon diversity and CDR3 relatedness (CalcPairwiseDistances, ClusterSamples) were evaluated with VDJtools, and phylogenetic trees were built with CLCbio workbench. Clones with at least 8 unique UMIs were defined as expanded, with this threshold being based on coefficient-of-variation modelling across technical triplicates. TCRdb took the public reads, trimmed them with fastp at Q25, ran MiXCR for clone calling and kept in-frame beta chains. Each record represents a unique CDR3 protein, reported with the most common genes and DNA among its rows. TCRdb, rather than the study authors, made the V and J calls. The sample table shows about 40,000 distinct CDR3 sequences, and roughly 2.5% are seen once. The ten largest clones add up to about 2.4% of the sample.

In its sample, this clonotype was seen many times. The antigen it binds to is not known. The input lacks base qualities; no much larger clone sits a single base away. Sequencing input: PBMCs. The clonotype comes from a man between 50 and 59 years old with multiple sclerosis.

The CDR3 amino acid sequence is: CASSWDKLGGFYEQYF. The nucleotide sequence is TGCGCCAGCAGCTGGGACAAACTCGGGGGATTCTACGAGCAGTACTTC. This chain joins TRBV5-1 to TRBJ2-7; the D gene could be either TRBD1 or TRBD2, each agreeing at 6 bases. The germline ends are 19 bases apart after V is trimmed by 3 bases and J by 3 bases. From the cysteine up to the phenylalanine, the CDR3 has a length of 16 residues. The retained sequence is limited to the CDR3, 48 bases, with the frame set at the first base. For CDR1 and CDR2, the germline V gene lists SGHRS and YFSETQ.